Below, 8 T cell receptor beta chains from the same sample are listed, as sequenced in a study of cytotoxic CD8 clonotypes in ibrutinib-treated CLL. The table came from immunoSEQ multiplex PCR; TCRdb's copy has only in-frame clones and leaves some out. The sample carries approximately 140,000 clones, around 77% recorded once. The material sequenced was PBMCs, taken after 12 months of ibrutinib treatment. The receptors derive from a human donor with chronic lymphocytic leukemia.

This clone was counted between two and nine times. The chain employs TRBV27 and TRBJ2-1, with 10 bases lining up with TRBD1. The CDR3 consists of 14 residues. The J segment lost 3 bases and the V segment lost 4 bases, leaving 0 bases of the junction unmatched. Germline CDR1 is MNHEY and CDR2 is SMNVEV (reference sequence). The CDR3 bases are TGTGCCAGCAGTTGGACAGGGGGCTACAATGAGCAGTTCTTC. Protein sequence: CASSWTGGYNEQFF.

The rearrangement links TRBV19 to TRBJ2-3, with 9 bases identical to TRBD2. Germline V lookup: CDR1 LNHDA, CDR2 SQIVND (reference sequence). The V gene end was trimmed by 3 bases and the J gene end by 1 base; junction bases not matched to a gene: 5. The CDR3 totals 16 residues. The CDR3, as DNA: TGTGCCAGTAGTATGGTTGCTAGCGGGGGCACAGATACGCAGTATTTT. Translated: CASSMVASGGTDTQYF.

The chain couples TRBV7-9 to TRBJ2-1; TRBD2 might be the D (6 bases). Between the trimmed V and J ends, which lost 1 base and 4 bases, there was a span of 14 bases. The CDR3 is 16 residues long. CDR1 and CDR2 (germline): SEHNR, FQNEAQ (reference sequence). CDR3 bases: TGTGCCAGCAGCTTAGGTGGGCGGGGCAGATACAATGAGCAGTTCTTC. This codes for CASSLGGRGRYNEQFF.

This chain joins TRBV6-5 and TRBJ2-7; possibly TRBD1 or TRBD2 for D (7 bases each). The CDR3 sequence is 15 residues long. CDR1 and CDR2 (germline): MNHEY, SVGAGI. Between the trimmed V and J ends, which lost 6 bases and 2 bases, there was a span of 17 bases. Here the CDR3 DNA reads TGTGCCAGCAGCTCAGGGGGGGCCGGGGCCTACGAGCAGTACTTC. This gives the protein CASSSGGAGAYEQYF.

This clone is judged medium-sized. The chain is built from TRBV5-6 and TRBJ2-1; 10 nucleotides agree with TRBD1. The CDR3 extends over 15 amino acids. Germline CDR1 and CDR2: SGHDT and YYEEEE. The V gene end was trimmed by 2 bases and the J gene end by 6 bases; junction bases not matched to a gene: 5. CDR3 loop: CASSFDGTGVNEQFF. The CDR3 nucleotides read TGTGCCAGCAGCTTTGACGGGACAGGGGTCAATGAGCAGTTCTTC.

This rearrangement joins TRBV6-6 to TRBJ1-3; TRBD1 is a possible D gene (5 bases). The germline gives CDR1 MNHNY, CDR2 SVGAGI (reference sequence). The CDR3 sequence is 14 residues long. V lost 8 bases and J 0 bases, leaving 11 bases between the germline ends. This CDR3 is CASQGLDSGNTIYF. CDR3 DNA sequence: TGTGCCAGCCAGGGTCTCGACTCTGGAAACACCATATATTTT.

This chain links TRBV4-1 with TRBJ2-2; no reliable D call. Germline assignment: CDR1 MGHRA and CDR2 YSYEKL. Trimming removed 1 base from V and 4 bases from J, with 7 bases in between. This CDR3 is built from 14 residues. The chain's CDR3 is CASSQGPVTGELFF. DNA for the CDR3: TGCGCCAGCAGCCAAGGTCCAGTCACCGGGGAGCTGTTTTTT.

V usage is TRBV28 and J usage is TRBJ1-1, with D possibly matching TRBD1 (5 bases). The CDR3 loop spans 14 amino acids. Trimming took 3 bases from V and 1 from J, leaving 9 bases between them. Germline CDR1 and CDR2: MDHEN and SYDVKM. This CDR3 reads CASSFGGSNTEAFF. The DNA for the CDR3 is TGTGCCAGCAGTTTCGGGGGATCGAACACTGAAGCTTTCTTT. Combining the CDR3 with reference TRBV28 and TRBJ1-1 gives the whole variable domain DVKVTQSSRYLVKRTGEKVFLECVQDMDHENMFWYRQDPGLGLRLIYFSYDVKMKEKGDIPEGYSVSREKKERFSLILESASTNQTSMYLCASSFGGSNTEAFFGQGTRLTVV.